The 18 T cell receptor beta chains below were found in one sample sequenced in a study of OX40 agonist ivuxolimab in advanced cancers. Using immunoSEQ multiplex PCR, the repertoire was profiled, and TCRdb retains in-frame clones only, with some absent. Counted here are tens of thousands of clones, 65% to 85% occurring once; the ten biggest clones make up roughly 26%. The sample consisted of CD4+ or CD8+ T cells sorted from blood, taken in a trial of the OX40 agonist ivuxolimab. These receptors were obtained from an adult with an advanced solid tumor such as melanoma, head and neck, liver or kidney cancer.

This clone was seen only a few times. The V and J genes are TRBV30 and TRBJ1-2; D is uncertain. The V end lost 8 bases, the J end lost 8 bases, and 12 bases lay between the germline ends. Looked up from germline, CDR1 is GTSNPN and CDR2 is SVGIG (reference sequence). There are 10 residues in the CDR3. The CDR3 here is CAATREGYTF. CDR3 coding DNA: TGTGCCGCAACGAGGGAAGGCTACACCTTC.

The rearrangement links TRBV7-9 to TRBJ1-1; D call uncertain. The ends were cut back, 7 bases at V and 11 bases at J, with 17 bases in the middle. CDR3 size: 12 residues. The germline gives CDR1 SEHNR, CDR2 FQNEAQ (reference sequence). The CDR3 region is CASTFGSDFAFF. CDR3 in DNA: TGTGCCAGCACTTTCGGAAGCGACTTTGCTTTCTTT.

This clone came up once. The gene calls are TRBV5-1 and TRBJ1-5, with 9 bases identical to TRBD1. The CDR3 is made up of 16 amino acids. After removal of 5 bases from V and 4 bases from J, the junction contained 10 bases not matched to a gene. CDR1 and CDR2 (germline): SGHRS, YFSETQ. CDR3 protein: CASRETGGSVNQPQHF. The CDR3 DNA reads TGCGCCAGCAGGGAGACAGGGGGGTCCGTTAATCAGCCCCAGCATTTT.

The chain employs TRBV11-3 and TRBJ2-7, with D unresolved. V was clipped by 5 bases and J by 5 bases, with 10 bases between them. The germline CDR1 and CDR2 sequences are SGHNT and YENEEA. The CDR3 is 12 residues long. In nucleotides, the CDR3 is TGTGCCAGCAGCCCCCCGAATCACGAGCAGTACTTC. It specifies CASSPPNHEQYF.

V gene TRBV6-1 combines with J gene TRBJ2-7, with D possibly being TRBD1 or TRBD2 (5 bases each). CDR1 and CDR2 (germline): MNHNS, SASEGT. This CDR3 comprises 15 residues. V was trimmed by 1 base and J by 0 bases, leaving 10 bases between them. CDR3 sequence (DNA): TGTGCCAGCAGTGAAGGGGGACCTGCCTCCTACGAGCAGTACTTC. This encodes CASSEGGPASYEQYF.

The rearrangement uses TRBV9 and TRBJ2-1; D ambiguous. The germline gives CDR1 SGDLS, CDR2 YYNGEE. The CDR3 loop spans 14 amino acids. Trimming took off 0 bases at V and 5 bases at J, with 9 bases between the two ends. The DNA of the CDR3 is TGTGCCAGCAGCGTAGGAATCGGGCACAATGAGCAGTTCTTC. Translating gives CASSVGIGHNEQFF.

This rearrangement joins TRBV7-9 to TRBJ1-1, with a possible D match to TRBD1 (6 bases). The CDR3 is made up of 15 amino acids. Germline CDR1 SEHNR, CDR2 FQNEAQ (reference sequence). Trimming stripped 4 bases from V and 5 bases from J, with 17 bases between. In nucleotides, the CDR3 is TGTGCCAGCAGCTCTAGACCGGAGGGGGGGACTGAAGCTTTCTTT. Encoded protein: CASSSRPEGGTEAFF.

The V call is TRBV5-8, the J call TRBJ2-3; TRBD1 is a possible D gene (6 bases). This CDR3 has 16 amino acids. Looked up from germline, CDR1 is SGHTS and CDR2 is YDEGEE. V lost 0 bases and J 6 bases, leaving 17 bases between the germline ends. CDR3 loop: CASSLEYGRGLDTQYF. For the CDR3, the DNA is TGTGCCAGCAGCTTGGAATACGGCAGGGGTCTGGATACGCAGTATTTT.

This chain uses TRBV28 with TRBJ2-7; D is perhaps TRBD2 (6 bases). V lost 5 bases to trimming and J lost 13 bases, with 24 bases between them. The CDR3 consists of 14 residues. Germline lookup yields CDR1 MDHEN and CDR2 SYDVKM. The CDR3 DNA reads TGTGCCAGCAGTAATTTCGATATTACCGGGGGACCCTACTTC. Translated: CASSNFDITGGPYF.

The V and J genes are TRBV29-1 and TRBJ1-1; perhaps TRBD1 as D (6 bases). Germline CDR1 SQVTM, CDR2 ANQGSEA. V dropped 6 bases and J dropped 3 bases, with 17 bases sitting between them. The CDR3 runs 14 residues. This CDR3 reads CSVFLLRGHTEAFF. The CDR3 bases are TGCAGCGTCTTTTTACTCCGGGGGCACACTGAAGCTTTCTTT.

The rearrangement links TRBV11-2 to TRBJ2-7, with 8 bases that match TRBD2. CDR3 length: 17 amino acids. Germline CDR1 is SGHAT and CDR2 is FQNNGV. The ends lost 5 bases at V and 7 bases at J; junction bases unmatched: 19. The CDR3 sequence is CASSGHHAPGGGMEQYF. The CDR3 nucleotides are TGTGCCAGCAGCGGACACCACGCCCCGGGGGGGGGCATGGAGCAGTACTTC.

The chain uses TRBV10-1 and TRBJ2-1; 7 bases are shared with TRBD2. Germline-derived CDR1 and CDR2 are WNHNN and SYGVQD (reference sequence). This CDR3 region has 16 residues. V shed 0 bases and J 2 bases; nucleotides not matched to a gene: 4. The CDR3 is CASSESTGGPYNEQFF. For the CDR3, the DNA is TGCGCCAGCAGTGAGTCGACGGGAGGCCCCTACAATGAGCAGTTCTTC.

CDR3 sequence: CASSLVPSPLHF. Written as DNA, the CDR3 is TGTGCCAGCAGCTTAGTGCCTTCACCCCTCCACTTT. The chain joins TRBV11-2 to TRBJ1-6, with D unclear. Deletions cut 1 base from V and 9 bases from J, with 4 bases between. This CDR3 comprises 12 residues. Germline V CDR1 and CDR2: SGHAT, FQNNGV.

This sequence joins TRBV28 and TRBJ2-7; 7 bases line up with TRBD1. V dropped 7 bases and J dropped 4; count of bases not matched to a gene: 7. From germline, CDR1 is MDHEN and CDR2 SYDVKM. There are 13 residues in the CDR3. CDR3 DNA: TGTGCCAGCATTAACAGGGGAAGGTACGAGCAGTACTTC. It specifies CASINRGRYEQYF.

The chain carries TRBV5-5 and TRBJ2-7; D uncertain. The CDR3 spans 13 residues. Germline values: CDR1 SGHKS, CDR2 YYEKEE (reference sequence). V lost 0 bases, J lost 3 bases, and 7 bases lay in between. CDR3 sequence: CASSLEVIYEQYF. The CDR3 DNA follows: TGTGCCAGCAGCTTGGAGGTCATCTACGAGCAGTACTTC.

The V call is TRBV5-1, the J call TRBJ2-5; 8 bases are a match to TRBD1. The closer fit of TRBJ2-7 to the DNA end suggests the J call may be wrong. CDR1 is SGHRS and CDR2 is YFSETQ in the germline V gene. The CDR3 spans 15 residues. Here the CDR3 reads CASSQSGTGLHEQYF. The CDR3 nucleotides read TGCGCCAGCAGCCAGTCCGGGACAGGACTCCACGAGCAGTACTTC.

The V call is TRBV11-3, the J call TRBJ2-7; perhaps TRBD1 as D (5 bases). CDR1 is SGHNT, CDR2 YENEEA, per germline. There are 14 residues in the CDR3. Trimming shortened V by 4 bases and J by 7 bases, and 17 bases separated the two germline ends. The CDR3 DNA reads TGTGCCAGCAGCTCACTGGGGCAGGCTTGGGAGCAGTACTTC. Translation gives CASSSLGQAWEQYF.

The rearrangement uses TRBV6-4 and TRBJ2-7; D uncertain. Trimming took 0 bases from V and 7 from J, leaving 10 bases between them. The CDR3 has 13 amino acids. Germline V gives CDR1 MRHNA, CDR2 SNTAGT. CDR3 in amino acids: CASSDSESGEQYF. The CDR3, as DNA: TGTGCCAGCAGTGACTCAGAGTCCGGGGAGCAGTACTTC.